This T cell receptor beta chain comes out of a study of cytomegalovirus exposure and HLA in healthy donors. The donors, nominally healthy at sampling, likely had unrecorded immune exposures. Germline lookup yields CDR1 MDHEN and CDR2 SYDVKM. The CDR3 sequence is 15 residues long. The V gene end was trimmed by 6 bases and the J gene end by 6 bases; junction bases not matched to a gene: 8. The PCR was carried out with 60 Vbeta primers and 13 Jbeta primers. The repertoire was sequenced with immunoSEQ multiplex PCR; TCRdb's copy has only in-frame clones and lacks some. The sample shows 95,000 to 150,000 clones, about 16% of them seen only once.

This TCR derives from a woman aged 18-29 years in good health and CMV-seronegative. The chain links TRBV28 to TRBJ2-3, with 11 bases aligning to TRBD2. The sample was PBMCs. CDR3 in DNA: TGTGCCAGCAGGAGGGCTAGCGGGGGGAAGGATACGCAGTATTTT. Amino acid sequence: CASRRASGGKDTQYF.